This T cell receptor (beta chain) was obtained from a study of post-analysis software for immune sequencing data. Unique molecular identifiers had been added to the TCR beta cDNA libraries. It was from approximately 0.91 to 9.4 million T cells that around 500,000 cDNA molecules came. MiXCR was run by TCRdb on the PCR reads, yielding one entry per CDR3 protein. This sample has roughly 540,000 distinct CDR3 sequences; around 31% occur once, and the top ten carry 4.5% to 7.5%. Regarding the study as a whole: Multiple sclerosis patients had significantly lower normalized Chao1 diversity than controls. The study found TRBV5-6, TRBV5-1 and TRBV20-1 among five or six TRBV segments more frequent in patients than controls.

In germline, CDR1 is SGHDT, CDR2 YYEEEE. The CDR3 is 13 amino acids. Worth noting for this clonotype: Its target is unknown. Germline is not matched at one junction end, which may reflect a read error.

The chain uses TRBV5-6 and TRBJ2-5; 7 bases fit TRBD2. TRBJ2-7 matches the DNA end more closely, so the J call is doubtful. The sample comprised blood. This clonotype was obtained from a girl under 18 with multiple sclerosis. The CDR3 spells CAGSAETGGEQYF. CDR3 sequence (DNA): TGTGCCGGCAGCGCTGAAACGGGGGGCGAGCAGTACTTC.